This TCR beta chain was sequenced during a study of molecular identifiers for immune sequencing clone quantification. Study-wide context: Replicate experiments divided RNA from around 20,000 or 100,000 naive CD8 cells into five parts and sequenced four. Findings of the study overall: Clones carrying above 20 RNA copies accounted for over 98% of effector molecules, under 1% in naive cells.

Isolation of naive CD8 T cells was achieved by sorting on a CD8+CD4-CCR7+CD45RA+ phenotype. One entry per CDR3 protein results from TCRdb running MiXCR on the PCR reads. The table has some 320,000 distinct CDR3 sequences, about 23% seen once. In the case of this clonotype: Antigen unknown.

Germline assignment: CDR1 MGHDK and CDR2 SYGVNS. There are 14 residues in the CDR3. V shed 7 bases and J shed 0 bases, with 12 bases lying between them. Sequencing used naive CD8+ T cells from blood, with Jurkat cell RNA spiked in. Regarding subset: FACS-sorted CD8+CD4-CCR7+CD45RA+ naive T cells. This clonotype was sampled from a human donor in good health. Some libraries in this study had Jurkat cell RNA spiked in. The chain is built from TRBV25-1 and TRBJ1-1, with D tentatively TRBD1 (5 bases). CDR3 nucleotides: TGTGCCAGCACCCCAGGGCAGATGAACACTGAAGCTTTCTTT. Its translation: CASTPGQMNTEAFF.